This paragraph covers one T cell receptor (beta chain) sequence. Antigen specificity is unknown. CDR3 length: 12 amino acids. CDR1 is SEHNR, CDR2 FQNEAQ, per germline (reference sequence). V was clipped by 1 base and J by 6 bases, with 7 bases between them. The record originates from a study of CD8+ T cells in alopecia areata. Study overall: Patients received oral tofacitinib, 5 to 10 mg twice daily, for moderate-to-severe alopecia areata. The tofacitinib course ran for 6 to 18 months and was followed by 6 months off drug. Study-level findings and limits: Sharing of TCR sequences between patients (possibly for HLA-related reasons) was less clear than in mice.

The authors extracted RNA and reverse transcribed it into cDNA as the sequencing template. TCRdb's table, derived via immunoSEQ multiplex PCR, lists solely in-frame clones and lacks some. The sample consists of 160,000 or so clones, around 71% of them appearing once. The clonotype comes from a human donor with alopecia areata. The rearrangement uses TRBV7-9 and TRBJ2-7; D call uncertain. Specimen: CD8+ T cells sorted from blood, collected at week 0. CDR3 loop: CASSLGNGEQYF. CDR3 coding DNA: TGTGCCAGCAGCTTAGGTAATGGCGAGCAGTACTTC.